Sequencing of this T cell receptor beta chain was carried out in a study of shared clonotypes between healthy human individuals (TCRdb year 2020). For the wider study: Three men and a couple of women, aged 18 to 49 years, made up the cohort. Libraries were prepared and TCR repertoires were sequenced by different laboratories using diverse techniques, in order to increase sequencing depth and limit assay-specific biases. Between about 0.9 and 9 billion PBMCs per donor were obtained by leukapheresis. Blood TCR repertoires of five healthy adults were deeply sequenced to estimate repertoire size and the extent of clonotype sharing between individuals. For each donor, CD4 naive and CD4 memory were each given three plates, CD8 naive was given two plates, and CD8 memory was given one plate. Broad study findings and their caveats: Sharing across a few donors was observed for around 5% of naive CD4, under 4% of naive CD8, about 2.3% of memory CD4, and less than 0.45% of memory CD8 clonotypes. Pairwise subsampling indicated that sequencing depth was expected to affect the degree of clonotype sharing among donors. Sampling was restricted to blood, and TCR repertoires in tissues likely differ from the TCR repertoires found in blood. Clonotypes shared by all four sorted-subset donors showed higher generation probabilities than non-shared clonotypes. Because the study included a small number of donors, the genetic and exposure-history diversity represented was limited. Even with the large sequencing depth, rarefaction of the sorted-subset datasets indicated that sequencing was incomplete. Estimated clonotype richness was generally larger for naive than for memory subsets.

Donors were healthy HIV-negative adults with no recently reported acute infections or vaccinations. Only Caucasian adults living in Nashville, Tennessee, USA were represented among the donors. CD4+ T cells were enriched through magnetic negative selection, after which naive cells were positively selected on CD45RA and the remaining negative fraction served as the memory subset. Blood was obtained by leukapheresis, after which PBMCs were separated by Ficoll-Histopaque density gradient centrifugation and cryopreserved in liquid nitrogen vapor phase. Analytical flow cytometry was used to check the purity and quantity of each magnetically sorted T cell population. Genomic DNA was isolated from every sorted fraction and measured by UV absorbance on a Nanodrop 2000c. TCR CDR3 regions were amplified from genomic DNA by multiplex PCR using the deep immunoSEQ assay. For each cell subset, the extracted genomic DNA was distributed evenly across all wells of several immunoSEQ 96-well plates, and each plate served as one replicate. For sorted subsets, around 200 ng genomic DNA, equal to about 30,000 T cell genomes, was loaded into each replicate PCR. Purified libraries were measured with a Qubit 3.0 fluorometer, size-checked on a Bioanalyzer 2100, and measured again with the KAPA Library Quantification kit. Each immunoSEQ 96-well plate was sequenced on its own single-read 150-cycle Illumina NextSeq 550 flow cell. As for the authors' bioinformatics: Because the immunoSEQ output included only junctional sequences and no quality scores, the filtering could not be the same as the filtering used for full-length reads. To assign V/J genes and CDR3, sequences were annotated against IMGT germline references using PyIR, a Python wrapper for IgBLAST v1.9. Reads were filtered out if the reads had weak V/J assignments (E-value above 1e-6), no CDR3, stop codons, out-of-frame junctions, or ambiguous translated residues. V3J clonotypes were defined by identical inferred V gene, J gene, and CDR3 amino acid sequence. Percentage overlap between repertoires was computed as shared unique clonotypes divided by the size of the smaller repertoire. Richness of each repertoire was evaluated using RTK rarefaction, the Chao1 estimator, and Recon v2.1 estimates of unobserved clonotypes. OLGA was used to compute generation probabilities for all TCRbeta clonotypes that the gDNA method yielded from a handful of donors. This immuneACCESS table, as held by TCRdb, lists in-frame sequences with V and J called but not all clones. Of the missing ones, under half trace to an unresolved V gene in checked studies; the others have no known cause. The DNA gave D and trimming, while V, J and clone size come from that table. This sample lists over a million clones; 95% to 97% were detected once. The ten largest clones add up to 0.95% to 1.5% of the sample.

As concerns this clone: This clone's antigen is unknown. The sample holds no much larger clone one base away, and base qualities are not on file.

The sequence was collected from a man in his thirties or forties in good health. Sequencing input: naive CD4+ T cells sorted from blood. The sample's cell subset or site label, decoded: CD45RA+ positively selected.

The nucleotide sequence reads as follows: TGTGCCAGCAGCCCCTGGACTAGCGGAAGAGGAAGGACAAACACCGGGGAGCTGTTTTTT. It codes for CASSPWTSGRGRTNTGELFF. Recombination joined TRBV9 with TRBJ2-2, and TRBD2 aligns with 10 junction nucleotides. The germline V gene gives CDR1 as SGDLS and CDR2 as YYNGEE. V ends up 4 bases short and J 2 bases short, with an unmatched junction base count of 17. The CDR3 covers 20 residues, taking in both the cysteine and the phenylalanine. Only the CDR3 DNA stays, 60 bases, in frame from base 1. The full variable domain, with segments outside the CDR3 supplied by the reference TRBV9 and TRBJ2-2 proteins, appears as DSGVTQTPKHLITATGQRVTLRCSPRSGDLSVYWYQQSLDQGLQFLIQYYNGEERAKGNILERFSAQQFPDLHSELNLSSLELGDSALYFCASSPWTSGRGRTNTGELFFGEGSRLTVL.